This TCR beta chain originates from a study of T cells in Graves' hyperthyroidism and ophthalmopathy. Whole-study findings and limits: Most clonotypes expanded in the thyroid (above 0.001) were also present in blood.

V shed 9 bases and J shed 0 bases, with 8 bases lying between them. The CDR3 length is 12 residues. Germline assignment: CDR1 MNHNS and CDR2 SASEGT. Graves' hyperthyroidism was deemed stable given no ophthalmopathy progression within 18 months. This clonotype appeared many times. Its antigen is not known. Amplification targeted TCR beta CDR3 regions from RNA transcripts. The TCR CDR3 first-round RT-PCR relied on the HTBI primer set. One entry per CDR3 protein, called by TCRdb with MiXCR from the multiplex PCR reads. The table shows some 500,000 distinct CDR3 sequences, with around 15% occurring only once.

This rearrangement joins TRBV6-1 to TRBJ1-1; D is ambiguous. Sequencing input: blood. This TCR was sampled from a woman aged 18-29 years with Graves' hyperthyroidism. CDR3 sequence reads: CASRWVNTEAFF. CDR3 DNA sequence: TGTGCCAGTCGCTGGGTGAACACTGAAGCTTTCTTT.